A selection of T cell receptor beta chains follows, all from one sample in a study of cytomegalovirus exposure and HLA in healthy donors. Profiling relied on immunoSEQ multiplex PCR, and the TCRdb table lists in-frame clones only, not all of them. Here the sample spans 63,000 or so clones, around 72% being singletons. Sequencing was done on a sample of PBMCs. Receptors were obtained from a woman in her 30s in good health and CMV-seropositive. Both conserved end residues are part of each CDR3. The D gene is left open where the match is weak. Clone size is given for some rows only: seen once, a few or many times, or a class if the clone is expanded.

v_gene: TRBV7-8
d_gene: NA
j_gene: TRBJ2-2
len: 14
abundance: NA
CDR3nt: TGTGCCAGCAGCCCACTCCAGGGGCCCGGGCGGCTGTTTTTT
CDR3aa: CASSPLQGPGRLFF

v_gene: TRBV7-3
d_gene: NA
j_gene: TRBJ2-1
len: 15
abundance: NA
CDR3nt: TGTGCCAGCAGCTTAAGGCGGAGTTCCTACAATGAGCAGTTCTTC
CDR3aa: CASSLRRSSYNEQFF

v_gene: TRBV11-2
d_gene: TRBD2
j_gene: TRBJ2-1
len: 16
abundance: few
CDR3nt: TGTGCCAGCAGCGACTTTAGCGGGCGTTCCTACAATGAGCAGTTCTTC
CDR3aa: CASSDFSGRSYNEQFF

v_gene: TRBV25-1
d_gene: NA
j_gene: TRBJ1-1
len: 12
abundance: NA
CDR3nt: TGTGCCAGCAGTCGGGGAAACACTGAAGCTTTCTTT
CDR3aa: CASSRGNTEAFF

v_gene: TRBV9
d_gene: TRBD1
j_gene: TRBJ2-3
len: 15
abundance: NA
CDR3nt: TGTGCCAGCAGCGTCACAGGGGTAGGCACAGATACGCAGTATTTT
CDR3aa: CASSVTGVGTDTQYF

v_gene: TRBV14
d_gene: NA
j_gene: TRBJ1-1
len: 13
abundance: NA
CDR3nt: TGTGCCAGCAGCGCACAGGTGGGGACTGAAGCTTTCTTT
CDR3aa: CASSAQVGTEAFF

v_gene: TRBV10-3
d_gene: TRBD1
j_gene: TRBJ1-1
len: 12
abundance: once
CDR3nt: TGTGCCATCCAGGGGGCGAGCACTGAAGCTTTCTTT
CDR3aa: CAIQGASTEAFF

v_gene: TRBV7-3
d_gene: NA
j_gene: TRBJ2-3
len: 15
abundance: NA
CDR3nt: TGTGCCAGCAGTCCAAACGTACTGCGCGCGGATACGCAGTATTTT
CDR3aa: CASSPNVLRADTQYF

v_gene: TRBV28
d_gene: TRBD2
j_gene: TRBJ2-2
len: 15
abundance: NA
CDR3nt: TGTGCCAGCAGTTTAGTAGCGGGGAACACCGGGGAGCTGTTTTTT
CDR3aa: CASSLVAGNTGELFF

v_gene: TRBV19
d_gene: TRBD1
j_gene: TRBJ2-1
len: 15
abundance: NA
CDR3nt: TGTGCCACCCAGCTTGACAGGGCCCCTTACAATGAGCAGTTCTTC
CDR3aa: CATQLDRAPYNEQFF

v_gene: TRBV19
d_gene: NA
j_gene: TRBJ2-1
len: 13
abundance: NA
CDR3nt: TGTGCCAGTAGTATAATCACCCAGAATGAGCAGTTCTTC
CDR3aa: CASSIITQNEQFF

v_gene: TRBV13
d_gene: NA
j_gene: TRBJ2-1
len: 17
abundance: few
CDR3nt: TGTGCCAGCAGCCGTCGCAGGGATAGGGGGGGATACAATGAGCAGTTCTTC
CDR3aa: CASSRRRDRGGYNEQFF

v_gene: TRBV9
d_gene: TRBD2
j_gene: TRBJ2-1
len: 17
abundance: NA
CDR3nt: TGTGCCAGCAGCCCCAGAGAGACCGGGACTAGCGCAGATGAGCAGTTCTTC
CDR3aa: CASSPRETGTSADEQFF

v_gene: TRBV7-2
d_gene: NA
j_gene: TRBJ2-2
len: 13
abundance: NA
CDR3nt: TGTGCCAGCAGCTTAGTGAGAACCGGGGAGCTGTTTTTT
CDR3aa: CASSLVRTGELFF

v_gene: TRBV4-2
d_gene: NA
j_gene: TRBJ1-2
len: 14
abundance: few
CDR3nt: TGTGCCAGCAGCCAAGAAACGTCCGGCTATGGCTACACCTTC
CDR3aa: CASSQETSGYGYTF

v_gene: TRBV7-2
d_gene: TRBD2
j_gene: TRBJ2-1
len: 14
abundance: NA
CDR3nt: TGTGCCAGCACACCTAGCGGCATCTACAATGAGCAGTTCTTC
CDR3aa: CASTPSGIYNEQFF

v_gene: TRBV4-3
d_gene: NA
j_gene: TRBJ2-2
len: 14
abundance: few
CDR3nt: TGCGCCAGCTGTCCGGGAGTTGACACCGGGGAGCTGTTTTTT
CDR3aa: CASCPGVDTGELFF

v_gene: TRBV19
d_gene: TRBD1
j_gene: TRBJ1-1
len: 14
abundance: NA
CDR3nt: TGTGCCAGTAGTATTTTTGGGACAGGGACTGAAGCTTTCTTT
CDR3aa: CASSIFGTGTEAFF

v_gene: TRBV6-8
d_gene: TRBD2
j_gene: TRBJ2-1
len: 18
abundance: NA
CDR3nt: TGTGCCAGCAGTTACTCGATAGCGGGGCAGCGGGGGGTCAATGAGCAGTTCTTC
CDR3aa: CASSYSIAGQRGVNEQFF

v_gene: TRBV13
d_gene: TRBD2
j_gene: TRBJ2-7
len: 13
abundance: NA
CDR3nt: TGTGCCAGCGAGGGACTAGCGGGCGACGAGCAGTACTTC
CDR3aa: CASEGLAGDEQYF

v_gene: TRBV2
d_gene: NA
j_gene: TRBJ1-2
len: 13
abundance: NA
CDR3nt: TGTGCCAGCAGCGGGGGAATTGTTGGCGCCTACACCTTC
CDR3aa: CASSGGIVGAYTF

v_gene: TRBV20-1
d_gene: TRBD2
j_gene: TRBJ2-3
len: 11
abundance: NA
CDR3nt: TGCAGTGCTAGAGGGCGGGAGGGCCGGTATTTT
CDR3aa: CSARGREGRYF

v_gene: TRBV9
d_gene: TRBD1
j_gene: TRBJ1-1
len: 16
abundance: NA
CDR3nt: TGTGCCAGCAGCGTAGCTATGGGACAGGGGGCTGGCGAAGCTTTCTTT
CDR3aa: CASSVAMGQGAGEAFF

v_gene: TRBV11-2
d_gene: NA
j_gene: TRBJ2-5
len: 13
abundance: NA
CDR3nt: TGTGCCAGCAGCTCCTCCAGGATAGAGACCCAGTACTTC
CDR3aa: CASSSSRIETQYF

v_gene: TRBV15
d_gene: NA
j_gene: TRBJ2-1
len: 10
abundance: NA
CDR3nt: TGTGCCCTCCCACGCAGTGAGCAGTTCTTC
CDR3aa: CALPRSEQFF

v_gene: TRBV5-1
d_gene: TRBD2
j_gene: TRBJ2-1
len: 15
abundance: NA
CDR3nt: TGCGCCAGCAGCTTGGAGACTAGCGGCTACAATGAGCAGTTCTTC
CDR3aa: CASSLETSGYNEQFF

v_gene: TRBV6-5
d_gene: TRBD1
j_gene: TRBJ1-4
len: 11
abundance: NA
CDR3nt: TGTGCCAGCAGCTACAGGGGCAAACTGTTTTTT
CDR3aa: CASSYRGKLFF

v_gene: TRBV5-5
d_gene: TRBD2
j_gene: TRBJ2-3
len: 16
abundance: NA
CDR3nt: TGTGCCAGCAGCTTGGAGGCTAGCGGAGTAACAGATACGCAGTATTTT
CDR3aa: CASSLEASGVTDTQYF

v_gene: TRBV5-4
d_gene: TRBD1
j_gene: TRBJ2-5
len: 15
abundance: NA
CDR3nt: TGTGCCAGCAGCCTCCCGGACAGGGTGGGGGAGACCCAGTACTTC
CDR3aa: CASSLPDRVGETQYF

v_gene: TRBV5-8
d_gene: NA
j_gene: TRBJ2-7
len: 13
abundance: NA
CDR3nt: TGTGCCAGCAGGCCTTGGACGGGGAACGAGCAGTACTTC
CDR3aa: CASRPWTGNEQYF

v_gene: TRBV2
d_gene: TRBD1
j_gene: TRBJ2-7
len: 12
abundance: NA
CDR3nt: TGTGCCAGTCAGACAGGGCTTCTCGAGCAGTACTTC
CDR3aa: CASQTGLLEQYF